The present T cell receptor (beta chain) was sequenced within a study of T-cell reconstitution after alpha-beta-depleted transplantation in children. Unique molecular identifiers were used in preparing the TCRbeta library. TCRdb re-called the PCR reads through MiXCR, storing one row per CDR3 protein. The sample lists under 750,000 distinct CDR3 sequences, around 23% occurring once. This clonotype was found a few times. Its ends do not fully match the called genes, so a read error is possible. The CDR3 loop spans 12 amino acids. In germline, CDR1 is SQVTM, CDR2 ANQGSEA. This rearrangement joins TRBV29-1 to TRBJ1-1; no clear D gene. Sequenced here: PBMCs, mostly from graft donor cells, sampled 360 days after TCRalphabeta/CD19-depleted stem cell transplant. This sequence was found in a boy under three years old who had a stem cell transplant for acute myeloid leukemia, so the T cells may come from the graft donor. The CDR3 loop reads CSVEGLVMGCSF. CDR3 sequence (DNA): TGCAGCGTTGAAGGGTTGGTTATGGGCTGTTCCTTT. Complete variable domain (other parts from reference TRBV29-1 and TRBJ1-1): SAVISQKPSRDICQRGTSLTIQCQVDSQVTMMFWYRQQPGQSLTLIATANQGSEATYESGFVIDKFPISRPNLTFSTLTVSNMSPEDSSIYLCSVEGLVMGCSFGQGTRLTVV.